The clone carrying this T cell receptor beta chain was recorded only once. Its antigen remains unknown. Time point specified: newly diagnosed, previously untreated cHL patient sample. This record belongs to a study of PD-1 blockade in classical Hodgkin lymphoma. Whole-study results and caveats: Whatever underlies the repertoire differences (possibly disease activity or prior therapy) remains undefined. A reduction in baseline TCR diversity was reportedly seen in newly diagnosed patients relative to healthy donors.

The assay was immunoSEQ multiplex PCR, and TCRdb's table has in-frame clones only and misses some. The sample carries approximately 35,000 clones, 85% to 95% recorded once. The source of this sequence is a human donor with classical Hodgkin lymphoma. Material for sequencing was peripheral blood mononuclear cells (PBMCs).

The CDR3 is CSVESSYGYTF. The CDR3 nucleotides read TGCAGCGTTGAAAGCAGCTATGGCTACACCTTC. This chain joins TRBV29-1 and TRBJ1-2; no firm D call. Trimming shortened V by 2 bases and J by 4 bases, and 5 bases separated the two germline ends. Germline-derived CDR1 and CDR2 are SQVTM and ANQGSEA. The CDR3 is made up of 11 amino acids.